Sequencing of this T cell receptor beta chain was carried out in a study of T cells after yellow fever vaccination. In its sample, this clonotype was seen many times. Trimming took 9 bases from V and 5 from J, leaving 17 bases between them. From germline, CDR1 is MDHEN and CDR2 SYDVKM. The CDR3 runs to 14 residues. TCRdb used MiXCR to reprocess the 5' RACE reads, holding one entry per CDR3 protein. This sample has tens of thousands of distinct CDR3 sequences, with over 9.5% found just once. The origin of this receptor is a man aged 18 to 35 who received the YFV17D yellow fever vaccine. This sequence joins TRBV28 and TRBJ2-4; D tentatively fits TRBD1 or TRBD2 (5 bases each). The sample here was PBMCs, either bulk or a sorted T-cell subset (CD4+, CD8+, memory, or dextramer-sorted; not recorded which), taken less than 16 days after the first yellow fever vaccination. DNA for the CDR3: TGTGCCAGTCGAGATTTAGGGGAGCAAAACATTCAGTACTTC. It encodes CASRDLGEQNIQYF.